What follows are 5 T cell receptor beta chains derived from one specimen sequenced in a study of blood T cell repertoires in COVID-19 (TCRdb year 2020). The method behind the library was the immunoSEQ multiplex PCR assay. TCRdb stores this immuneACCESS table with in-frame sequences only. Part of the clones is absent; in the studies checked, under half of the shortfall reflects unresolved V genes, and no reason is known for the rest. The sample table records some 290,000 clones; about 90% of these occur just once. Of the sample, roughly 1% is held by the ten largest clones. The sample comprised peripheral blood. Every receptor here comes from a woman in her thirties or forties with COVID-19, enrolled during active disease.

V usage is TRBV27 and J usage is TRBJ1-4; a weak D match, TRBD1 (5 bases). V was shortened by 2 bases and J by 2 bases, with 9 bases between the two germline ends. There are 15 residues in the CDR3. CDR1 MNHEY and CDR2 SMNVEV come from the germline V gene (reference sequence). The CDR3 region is CASSLDGATNEKLFF. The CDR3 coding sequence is TGTGCCAGCAGTTTAGATGGGGCGACTAATGAAAAACTGTTTTTT.

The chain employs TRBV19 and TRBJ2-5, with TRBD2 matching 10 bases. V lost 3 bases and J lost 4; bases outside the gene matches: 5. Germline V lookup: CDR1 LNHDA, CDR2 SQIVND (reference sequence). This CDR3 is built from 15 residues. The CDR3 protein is CASSISLAGAETQYF. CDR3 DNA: TGTGCCAGTAGTATCAGTCTAGCGGGAGCAGAGACCCAGTACTTC. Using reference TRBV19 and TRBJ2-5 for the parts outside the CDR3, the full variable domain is DGGITQSPKYLFRKEGQNVTLSCEQNLNHDAMYWYRQDPGQGLRLIYYSQIVNDFQKGDIAEGYSVSREKKESFPLTVTSAQKNPTAFYLCASSISLAGAETQYFGPGTRLLVL.

The CDR3 bases are TGTGCCAGTACCGCCGCGGGAAGGGGATATCAGCCCCAGCATTTT. As protein: CASTAAGRGYQPQHF. J is TRBJ1-5 and V is TRBV19; D may be TRBD1 (5 bases). CDR1 and CDR2 from the germline V gene are LNHDA and SQIVND (reference sequence). V lost 7 bases and J 5 bases, leaving 18 bases between the germline ends. The CDR3 is made up of 15 amino acids.

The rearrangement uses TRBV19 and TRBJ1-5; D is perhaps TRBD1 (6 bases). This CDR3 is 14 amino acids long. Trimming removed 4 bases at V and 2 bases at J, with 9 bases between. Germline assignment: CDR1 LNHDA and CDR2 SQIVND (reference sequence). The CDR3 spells CASSKTGGNQPQHF. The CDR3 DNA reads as TGTGCCAGTAGTAAGACAGGAGGCAATCAGCCCCAGCATTTT.

The CDR3 DNA reads as TGTGCCAGCACCAAATTCGACAGACAAGAGACCCAGTACTTC. It codes for CASTKFDRQETQYF. This rearrangement joins TRBV5-6 to TRBJ2-5, with a weak D call TRBD1 (5 bases). The CDR3 spans 14 residues. Germline V gives CDR1 SGHDT, CDR2 YYEEEE. The V end was cut by 6 bases, the J end by 2 bases, with 14 bases between.